This entry is about one T cell receptor beta chain. No antigen is known for it. Within one base of it there is no much larger clone, and no base qualities were kept. The immunoSEQ assay at survey resolution was applied to genomic DNA for sequencing of TCRbeta rearrangements. The original pipeline was this. In the TCR sequencing data, the lowest productive clonotype frequency that could be detected was 2.59 x 10-5. Analyses included only productive TCRbeta rearrangements, meaning complete and in-frame sequences. Simpson clonality, calculated in the immunoSEQ Analyzer version 3.0, was used as the measure of sample clonality. Clones were binned by frequency as very rare, small, medium, large (1-20%) or hyperexpanded (>20%). Generation probabilities were estimated with OLGA 1.2.3, V-gene circos plots were made with VDJtools, specificities were searched in VDJdb, and CDR3 motifs were identified with GLIPH. Entries here come from immuneACCESS through TCRdb and include only in-frame sequences with V and J called. Some clones fail to appear in such tables; in the studies checked, an unresolved V gene covers under half of the shortfall, and the cause of the remainder is unknown. V and J calls and clone size are those listed in that table; D and trimming were worked out from the DNA. The sample data list around 32,000 clones, and nearly 80% of these were observed just once. The ten biggest clones cover roughly 2.5% of the sample.

The healthy controls were 35 or so blood donors, and the buffy coats of these donors were supplied by the Finnish Red Cross blood service. All TCR-sequenced material derived from peripheral blood: patient blood samples and healthy donor buffy coats. Peripheral blood mononuclear cells were isolated by Ficoll-Hypaque gradient centrifugation. For the healthy controls, CD4+ cells were obtained from buffy coats by magnetic purification. The Gentra Puregene Cell and Tissue kit was used for genomic DNA extraction, and quantification was performed on a Qubit 2.0 fluorometer. This entry is derived from a study of STAT5B mutations in CD4+ large granular lymphocyte leukemia (dated by TCRdb to between 2022 and 2023). About the study as a whole: Among the healthy controls, the CDR3 'QG' motif was associated with a particular HLA allele. The study compared the TCRbeta repertoires of patients with CD4+ T-cell large granular lymphocyte leukemia against the TCRbeta repertoires of healthy blood donors. The purity of purified fractions was confirmed by flow cytometry on FACSCanto II or FACSVerse to exceed 95% among lymphocytes. Study-level results and caveats: Data were not HLA-matched; higher clonality in CD4+ versus CD8+ T-LGLL could reflect the relatively small sample size. Enrichment of TRBV06-family usage was observed among the top patient clones (8/27) relative to healthy controls (2/35). Compared with healthy CD4+ repertoires, CD4-sorted patient repertoires appeared more clonal, and this difference remained even after the putative leukemic clones were removed. The main leukemic clonotypes were found to be private to each patient, although around 24% of the main leukemic clonotypes were detected at low frequency in the non-leukemic repertoires of other patients.

V and J lose 4 bases and 6 bases, and a span of 10 bases separates them. The CDR3 holds 13 amino acids from the cysteine to the phenylalanine. CDR3 DNA is the only sequence kept; it has 39 bases, read in frame from the first base. In the germline V gene (reference sequence), CDR1 corresponds to LNHDA and CDR2 to SQIVND. The sequence came from a human donor in good health. Recombination connected TRBV19 to TRBJ1-5; TRBD1 is perhaps the D gene, given 6 matching bases. The sequencing sample was made of CD4+ T cells from blood buffy coats. The DNA is TGTGCCAGTAGTAAGGGGGGCAGTCAGCCCCAGCATTTT. The translation is CASSKGGSQPQHF.